This passage covers 7 T cell receptor beta chains from one sample sequenced in a study of shared clonotypes between healthy human individuals. CD8 cells regarded as naive lacked CD45RO, were positively chosen for CCR7, and omitted terminally differentiated effector memory CD45RA+ cells. Measured with immunoSEQ multiplex PCR; TCRdb has only the in-frame clones, and not every one. Of roughly 850,000 clones listed, just over 95% are singletons. Sequencing used naive CD8+ T cells sorted from blood. The receptors were gathered from a man in his thirties or forties in good health.

The chain carries TRBV7-2 and TRBJ2-7, with 7 bases fitting TRBD2. V lost 1 base, J lost 7 bases, and 10 bases stayed unmatched. The germline V gene has CDR1 SGHTA and CDR2 FQGNSA. There are 15 residues in the CDR3. This chain's CDR3 is CASSLVGGGSWEQYF. The CDR3 nucleotides read TGTGCCAGCAGCTTAGTGGGCGGGGGATCATGGGAGCAGTACTTC. Full variable domain (remainder filled in from reference TRBV7-2 and TRBJ2-7): GAGVSQSPSNKVTEKGKDVELRCDPISGHTALYWYRQSLGQGLEFLIYFQGNSAPDKSGLPSDRFSAERTGGSVSTLTIQRTQQEDSAVYLCASSLVGGGSWEQYFGPGTRLTVT.

V is TRBV7-9 and J is TRBJ2-1; D remains unclear. V was clipped by 3 bases and J by 4 bases, with 10 bases between them. The CDR3 totals 14 residues. Germline CDR1 and CDR2: SEHNR and FQNEAQ (reference sequence). Here the CDR3 reads CASSFGDWYNEQFF. The DNA for the CDR3 is TGTGCCAGCAGCTTTGGTGACTGGTACAATGAGCAGTTCTTC.

The chain joins TRBV11-2 to TRBJ1-1; D gene unclear. The V gene lost 6 bases and the J gene lost 0 bases, with 8 bases spanning the gap. Per germline, CDR1 SGHAT and CDR2 FQNNGV. The CDR3 contains 13 residues. CDR3 amino acids: CASRQEMNTEAFF. The CDR3 DNA follows: TGTGCCAGCAGGCAGGAGATGAACACTGAAGCTTTCTTT.

The chain recombines TRBV14 with TRBJ2-1; D tentatively fits TRBD1 or TRBD2 (6 bases each). Germline V CDR1 and CDR2: SGHDN, FVKESK. This CDR3 is 17 amino acids long. Trimming stripped 4 bases from V and 6 bases from J, with 22 bases between. CDR3 coding DNA: TGTGCCAGCAGCCCGCATTTAGGGGGACTCGCCCCCAATGAGCAGTTCTTC. Residues: CASSPHLGGLAPNEQFF. Looking up the rest from reference TRBV14 and TRBJ2-1 gives the full variable domain: EAGVTQFPSHSVIEKGQTVTLRCDPISGHDNLYWYRRVMGKEIKFLLHFVKESKQDESGMPNNRFLAERTGGTYSTLKVQPAELEDSGVYFCASSPHLGGLAPNEQFFGPGTRLTVL.

V and J are TRBV7-8 and TRBJ2-5, with a possible D match to TRBD2 (5 bases). The CDR3 contains 15 residues. The germline CDR1 and CDR2 sequences are SGHVS and FQNEAQ. Between the trimmed V and J ends, which lost 1 base and 3 bases, there was a span of 12 bases. The CDR3 sequence is CASSLEGAGEETQYF. The CDR3 coding sequence is TGTGCCAGCAGCTTAGAGGGTGCGGGCGAAGAGACCCAGTACTTC.

The CDR3 sequence is CASAPREVQETQYF. The CDR3 coding sequence is TGCGCCAGCGCTCCGCGGGAGGTTCAAGAGACCCAGTACTTC. V is TRBV4-1 and J is TRBJ2-5; 8 bases align to TRBD2. The V segment lost 8 bases and the J segment 2 bases; nucleotides outside the gene matches: 7. CDR1 MGHRA and CDR2 YSYEKL come from the germline V gene. The CDR3 spans 14 residues.

This clone was counted once. The V gene is TRBV10-1, the J gene TRBJ1-3; D is undetermined. The CDR3 has 16 amino acids. V lost 2 bases and J 0 bases, leaving 11 bases between the germline ends. Per the germline V gene, CDR1 is WNHNN and CDR2 is SYGVQD (reference sequence). The DNA of the CDR3 is TGCGCCAGCAGTGAGCGGTTCGCCCGCTCTGGAAACACCATATATTTT. Amino acids: CASSERFARSGNTIYF.